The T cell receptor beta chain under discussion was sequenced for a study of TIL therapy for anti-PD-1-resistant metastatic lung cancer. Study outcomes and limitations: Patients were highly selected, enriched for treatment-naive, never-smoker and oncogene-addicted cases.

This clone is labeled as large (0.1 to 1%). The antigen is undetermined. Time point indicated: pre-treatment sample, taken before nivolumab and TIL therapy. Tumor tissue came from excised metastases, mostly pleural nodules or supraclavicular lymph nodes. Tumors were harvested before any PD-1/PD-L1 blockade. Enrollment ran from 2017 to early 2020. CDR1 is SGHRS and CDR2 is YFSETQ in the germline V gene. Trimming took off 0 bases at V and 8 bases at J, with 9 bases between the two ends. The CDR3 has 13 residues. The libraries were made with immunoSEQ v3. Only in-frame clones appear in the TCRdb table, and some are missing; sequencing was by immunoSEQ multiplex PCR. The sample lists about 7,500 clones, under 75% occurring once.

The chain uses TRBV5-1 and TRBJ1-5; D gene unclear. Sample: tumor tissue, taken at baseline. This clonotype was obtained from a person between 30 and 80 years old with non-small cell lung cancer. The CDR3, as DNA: TGCGCCAGCAGCTTGGAGGGTGATAAGCCCCAGCATTTT. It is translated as CASSLEGDKPQHF.